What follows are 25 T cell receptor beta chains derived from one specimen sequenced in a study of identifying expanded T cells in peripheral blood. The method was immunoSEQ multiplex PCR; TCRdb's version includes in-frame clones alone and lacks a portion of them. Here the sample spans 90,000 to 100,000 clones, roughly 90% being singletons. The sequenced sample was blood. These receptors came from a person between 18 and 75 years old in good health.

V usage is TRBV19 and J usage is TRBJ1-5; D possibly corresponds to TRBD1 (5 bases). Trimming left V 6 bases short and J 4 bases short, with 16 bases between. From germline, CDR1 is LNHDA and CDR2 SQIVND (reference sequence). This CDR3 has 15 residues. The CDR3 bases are TGTGCCAGTAGCATATTCCGGGGACTGAATCAGCCCCAGCATTTT. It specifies CASSIFRGLNQPQHF.

The CDR3 protein is CASSLRLAWYEQYF. The CDR3 DNA is TGTGCCAGCAGCCTAAGACTAGCGTGGTACGAGCAGTACTTC. The chain is built from TRBV7-3 and TRBJ2-7; TRBD2 aligns across 8 bases. After removal of 5 bases from V and 4 bases from J, the junction contained 7 bases not matched to a gene. There are 14 residues in the CDR3. Germline CDR1 and CDR2: SGHTA and FQGTGA.

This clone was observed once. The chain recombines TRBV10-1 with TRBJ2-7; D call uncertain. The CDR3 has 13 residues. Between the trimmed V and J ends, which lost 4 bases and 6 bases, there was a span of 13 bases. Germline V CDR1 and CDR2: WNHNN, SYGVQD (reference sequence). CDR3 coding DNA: TGCGCCAGCAGTGGGGGAATAGGCGGCGAGCAGTACTTC. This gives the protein CASSGGIGGEQYF.

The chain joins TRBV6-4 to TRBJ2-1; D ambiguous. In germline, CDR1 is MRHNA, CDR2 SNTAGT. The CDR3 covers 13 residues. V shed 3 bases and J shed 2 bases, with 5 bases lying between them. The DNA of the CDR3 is TGTGCCAGCAGTGAAAAAACCTACAATGAGCAGTTCTTC. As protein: CASSEKTYNEQFF.

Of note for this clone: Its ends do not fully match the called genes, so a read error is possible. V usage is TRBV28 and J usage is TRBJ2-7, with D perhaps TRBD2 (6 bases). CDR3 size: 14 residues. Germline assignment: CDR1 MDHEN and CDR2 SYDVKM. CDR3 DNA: TGTGCCAGCAGTTTAAGCTCGGGGGATCGAAATCTGAACTTC. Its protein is CASSLSSGDRNLNF. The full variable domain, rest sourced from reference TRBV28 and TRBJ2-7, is DVKVTQSSRYLVKRTGEKVFLECVQDMDHENMFWYRQDPGLGLRLIYFSYDVKMKEKGDIPEGYSVSREKKERFSLILESASTNQTSMYLCASSLSSGDRNLNFGPGTRLTVT.

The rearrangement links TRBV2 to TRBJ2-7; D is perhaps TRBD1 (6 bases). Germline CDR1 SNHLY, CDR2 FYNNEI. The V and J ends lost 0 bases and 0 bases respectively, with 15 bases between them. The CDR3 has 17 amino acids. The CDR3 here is CASSEAEGGGLSYEQYF. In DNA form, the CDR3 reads TGTGCCAGCAGTGAAGCCGAGGGTGGGGGCCTCTCCTACGAGCAGTACTTC.

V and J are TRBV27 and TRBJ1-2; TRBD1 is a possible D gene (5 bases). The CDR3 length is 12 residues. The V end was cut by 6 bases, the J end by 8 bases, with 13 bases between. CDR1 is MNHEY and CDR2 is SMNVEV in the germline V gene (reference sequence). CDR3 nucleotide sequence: TGTGCCAGCAGCTCCACTTGGGGGGGCTACACCTTC. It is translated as CASSSTWGGYTF.

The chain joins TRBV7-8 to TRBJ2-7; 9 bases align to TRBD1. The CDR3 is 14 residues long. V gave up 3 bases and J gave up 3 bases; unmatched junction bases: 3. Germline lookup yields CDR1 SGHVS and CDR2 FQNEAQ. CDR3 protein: CASSFGTGLYEQYF. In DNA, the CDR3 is TGTGCCAGCAGCTTCGGGACAGGGCTCTACGAGCAGTACTTC.

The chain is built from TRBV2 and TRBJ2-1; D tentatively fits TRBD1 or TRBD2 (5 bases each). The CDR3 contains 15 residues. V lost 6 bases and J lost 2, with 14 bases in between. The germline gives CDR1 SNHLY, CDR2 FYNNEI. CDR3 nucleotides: TGTGCCAGCAGCGATGACAGTAGCGCCTACAATGAGCAGTTCTTC. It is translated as CASSDDSSAYNEQFF.

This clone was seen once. Here the CDR3 reads CAWSVGGTSGMVLNEQFF. CDR3 nucleotide sequence: TGTGCCTGGAGTGTAGGGGGGACTAGCGGGATGGTTTTAAATGAGCAGTTCTTC. This chain joins TRBV30 and TRBJ2-1; the match to TRBD2 covers 13 bases. With 0 bases clipped from V and 7 bases from J, the junction kept 12 bases outside the gene matches. The CDR3 is 18 residues long. The germline V gene encodes CDR1 GTSNPN and CDR2 SVGIG (reference sequence).

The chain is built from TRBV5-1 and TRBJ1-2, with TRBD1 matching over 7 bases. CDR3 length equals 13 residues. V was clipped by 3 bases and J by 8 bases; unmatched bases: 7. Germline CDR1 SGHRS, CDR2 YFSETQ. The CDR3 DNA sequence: TGCGCCAGCAGCTCCACAGGGGAGGAGGGCTACACCTTC. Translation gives CASSSTGEEGYTF.

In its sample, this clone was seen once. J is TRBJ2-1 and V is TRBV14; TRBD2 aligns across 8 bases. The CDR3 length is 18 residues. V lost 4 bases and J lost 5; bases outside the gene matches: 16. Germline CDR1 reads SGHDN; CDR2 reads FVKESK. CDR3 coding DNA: TGTGCCAGCAGCCTCTACCTCGGGGCGGGAGGCGGGGACAATGAGCAGTTCTTC. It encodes CASSLYLGAGGGDNEQFF.

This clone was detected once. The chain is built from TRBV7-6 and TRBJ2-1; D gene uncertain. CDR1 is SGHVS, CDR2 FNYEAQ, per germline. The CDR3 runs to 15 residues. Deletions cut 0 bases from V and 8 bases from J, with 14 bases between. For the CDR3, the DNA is TGTGCCAGCAGCTTAGCGGTAGGAGCAAACGATGAGCAGTTCTTC. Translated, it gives CASSLAVGANDEQFF.

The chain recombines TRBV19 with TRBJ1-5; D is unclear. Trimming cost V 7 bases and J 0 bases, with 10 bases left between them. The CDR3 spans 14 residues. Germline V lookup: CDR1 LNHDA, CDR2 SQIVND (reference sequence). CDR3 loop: CASNPEHSNQPQHF. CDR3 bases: TGTGCCAGTAACCCAGAACATAGCAATCAGCCCCAGCATTTT.

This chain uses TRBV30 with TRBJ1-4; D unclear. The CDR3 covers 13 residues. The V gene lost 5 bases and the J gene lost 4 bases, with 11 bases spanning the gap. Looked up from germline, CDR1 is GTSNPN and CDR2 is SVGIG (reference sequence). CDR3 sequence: CAWRLSGNEKLFF. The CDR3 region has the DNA TGTGCCTGGCGACTTTCGGGTAATGAAAAACTGTTTTTT.

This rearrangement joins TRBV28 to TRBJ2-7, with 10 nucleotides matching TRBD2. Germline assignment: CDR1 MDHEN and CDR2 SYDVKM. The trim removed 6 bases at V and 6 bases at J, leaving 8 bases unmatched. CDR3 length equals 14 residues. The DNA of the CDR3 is TGTGCCAGCAGCCGAAGGACTAGCGGAGCCGAGCAGTACTTC. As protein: CASSRRTSGAEQYF.

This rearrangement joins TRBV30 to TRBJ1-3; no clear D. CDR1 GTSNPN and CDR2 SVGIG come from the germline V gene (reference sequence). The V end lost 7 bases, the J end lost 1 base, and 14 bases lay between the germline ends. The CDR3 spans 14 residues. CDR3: CALSPFRSGNTIYF. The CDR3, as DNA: TGTGCCTTAAGTCCGTTCCGTTCTGGAAACACCATATATTTT.

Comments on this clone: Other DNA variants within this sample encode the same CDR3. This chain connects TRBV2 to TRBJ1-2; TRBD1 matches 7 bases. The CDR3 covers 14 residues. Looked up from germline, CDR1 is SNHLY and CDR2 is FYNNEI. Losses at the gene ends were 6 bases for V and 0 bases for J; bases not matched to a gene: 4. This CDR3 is CASSRGQTNYGYTF. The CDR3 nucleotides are TGTGCCAGCAGCCGGGGACAGACTAACTATGGCTACACCTTC.

In DNA, the CDR3 is TGTGCCAGCAGTTTATCCCCCGATTTACAGGGGGCTGGGGCCAACGTCCTGACTTTC. It codes for CASSLSPDLQGAGANVLTF. This sequence joins TRBV28 and TRBJ2-6; 8 nucleotides line up with TRBD1. V lost 1 base to trimming and J lost 2 bases; unmatched junction nucleotides: 10. The CDR3 is made up of 19 amino acids. The germline gives CDR1 MDHEN, CDR2 SYDVKM.

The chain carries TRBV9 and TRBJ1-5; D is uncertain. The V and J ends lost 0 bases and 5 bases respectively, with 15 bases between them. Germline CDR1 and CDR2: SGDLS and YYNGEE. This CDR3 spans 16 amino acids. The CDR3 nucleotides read TGTGCCAGCAGCGTAGCTCTCCAGGAAGTTTATCAGCCCCAGCATTTT. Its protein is CASSVALQEVYQPQHF.

In DNA form, the CDR3 reads TGTGCCAGCAGCTTAAACAGGGGACCCGAGCAGTACTTC. Translated, it gives CASSLNRGPEQYF. V is TRBV5-6 and J is TRBJ2-7; TRBD1 matches 7 bases. The CDR3 totals 13 residues. V was pared by 2 bases and J by 6 bases, with 5 bases of the junction left unmatched. Germline-derived CDR1 and CDR2 are SGHDT and YYEEEE.

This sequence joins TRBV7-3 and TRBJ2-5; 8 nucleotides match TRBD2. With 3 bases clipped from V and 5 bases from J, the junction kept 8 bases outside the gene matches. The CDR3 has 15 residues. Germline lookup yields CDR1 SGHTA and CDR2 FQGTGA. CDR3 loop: CASSLVGPSGETQYF. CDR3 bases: TGTGCCAGCAGCTTGGTTGGTCCTAGCGGGGAGACCCAGTACTTC.

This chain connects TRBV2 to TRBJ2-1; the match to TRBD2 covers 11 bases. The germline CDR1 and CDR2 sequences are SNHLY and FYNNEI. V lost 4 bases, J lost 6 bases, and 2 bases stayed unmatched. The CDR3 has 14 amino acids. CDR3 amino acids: CASSGLAGRNEQFF. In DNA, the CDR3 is TGTGCCAGCAGTGGACTAGCGGGGCGCAATGAGCAGTTCTTC.

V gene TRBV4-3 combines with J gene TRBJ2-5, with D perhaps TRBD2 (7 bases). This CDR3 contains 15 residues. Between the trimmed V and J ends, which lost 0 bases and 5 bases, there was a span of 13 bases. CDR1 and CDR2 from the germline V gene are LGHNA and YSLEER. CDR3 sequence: CASSQDWGGLETQYF. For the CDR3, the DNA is TGCGCCAGCAGCCAAGATTGGGGGGGGCTGGAGACCCAGTACTTC.

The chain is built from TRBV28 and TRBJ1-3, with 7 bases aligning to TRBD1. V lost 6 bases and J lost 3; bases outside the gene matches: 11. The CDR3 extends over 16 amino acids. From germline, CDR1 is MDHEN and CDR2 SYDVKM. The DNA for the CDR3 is TGTGCCAGCAGCCCGCATCCAAGACAGGGTGGAAACACCATATATTTT. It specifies CASSPHPRQGGNTIYF.